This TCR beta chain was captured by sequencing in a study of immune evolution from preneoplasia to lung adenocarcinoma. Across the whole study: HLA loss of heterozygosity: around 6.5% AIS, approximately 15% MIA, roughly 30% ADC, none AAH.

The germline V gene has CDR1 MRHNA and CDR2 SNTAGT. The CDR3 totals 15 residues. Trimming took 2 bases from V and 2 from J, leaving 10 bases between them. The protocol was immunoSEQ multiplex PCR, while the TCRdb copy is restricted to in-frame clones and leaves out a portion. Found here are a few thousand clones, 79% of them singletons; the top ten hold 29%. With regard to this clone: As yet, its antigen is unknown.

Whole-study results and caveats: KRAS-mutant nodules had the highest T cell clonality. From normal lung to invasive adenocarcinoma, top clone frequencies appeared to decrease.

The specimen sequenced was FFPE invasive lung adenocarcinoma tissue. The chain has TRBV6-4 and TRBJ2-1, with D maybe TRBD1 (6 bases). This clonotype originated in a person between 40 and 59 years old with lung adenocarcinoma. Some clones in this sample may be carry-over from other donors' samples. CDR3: CASSDGQGPYNEQFF. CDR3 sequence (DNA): TGTGCCAGCAGTGACGGGCAGGGGCCCTACAATGAGCAGTTCTTC.